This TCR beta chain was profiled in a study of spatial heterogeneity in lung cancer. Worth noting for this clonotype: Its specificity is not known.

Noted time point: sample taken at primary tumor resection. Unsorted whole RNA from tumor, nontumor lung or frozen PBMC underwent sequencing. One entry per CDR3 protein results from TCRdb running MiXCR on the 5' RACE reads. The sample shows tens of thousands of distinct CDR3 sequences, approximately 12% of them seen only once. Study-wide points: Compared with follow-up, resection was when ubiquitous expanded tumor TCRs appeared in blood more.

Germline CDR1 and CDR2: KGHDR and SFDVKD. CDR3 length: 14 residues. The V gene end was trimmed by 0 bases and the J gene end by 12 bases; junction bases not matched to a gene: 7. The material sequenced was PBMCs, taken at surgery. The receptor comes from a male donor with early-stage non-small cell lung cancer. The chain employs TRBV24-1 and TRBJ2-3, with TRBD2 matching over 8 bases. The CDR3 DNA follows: TGTGCCACCAGTGATTTGAGCGGGAGCCTCCCCCAGTATTTT. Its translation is CATSDLSGSLPQYF.